One sample yielded the 4 T cell receptor beta chains listed below, sequenced in a study of cytomegalovirus exposure and HLA in healthy donors. The study ran its PCR with 60 Vbeta and 13 Jbeta primers. The repertoire was sequenced with immunoSEQ multiplex PCR; TCRdb's copy has only in-frame clones and lacks some. The table lists under 200,000 clones, around 85% of them singletons. What was sequenced was PBMCs. The receptors derive from a woman in her forties or fifties in good health and CMV-seronegative.

This rearrangement joins TRBV10-3 to TRBJ2-6; 8 bases agree with TRBD1. Germline loops: CDR1 ENHRY, CDR2 SYGVKD. Germline trimming cut 7 bases from V and 0 bases from J; bases unmatched to any gene: 5. The CDR3 covers 16 residues. The CDR3 nucleotides are TGTGCCATCAAGGGACAGGTTTCCTCTGGGGCCAACGTCCTGACTTTC. It encodes CAIKGQVSSGANVLTF.

The rearrangement uses TRBV7-9 and TRBJ2-1, with 8 bases lining up with TRBD2. Germline V CDR1 and CDR2: SEHNR, FQNEAQ (reference sequence). J lost 5 bases, V lost 7 bases, and 10 bases had no gene match. The CDR3 consists of 15 residues. In DNA form, the CDR3 reads TGTGCCAGCACCCTGTGGGGTAGCGGGAACAATGAGCAGTTCTTC. It translates to CASTLWGSGNNEQFF.

The chain links TRBV6-1 to TRBJ2-7, with 11 bases matching TRBD1. The CDR3 sequence is 14 residues long. The J segment lost 2 bases and the V segment lost 5 bases, leaving 2 bases of the junction unmatched. Germline values: CDR1 MNHNS, CDR2 SASEGT. The CDR3 spells CASSTGQGAYEQYF. The CDR3 region has the DNA TGTGCCAGCAGTACGGGACAGGGGGCCTACGAGCAGTACTTC.

The rearrangement joins TRBV6-1 to TRBJ2-1, with D possibly TRBD1 on 6 matching bases. The V end was cut by 2 bases, the J end by 11 bases, with 19 bases between. The CDR3 has 15 residues. Germline values: CDR1 MNHNS, CDR2 SASEGT. CDR3 amino acids: CASSEQGSFSRKQFF. For the CDR3, the DNA is TGTGCCAGCAGTGAACAGGGGTCCTTCTCAAGGAAGCAGTTCTTC.